The 13 T cell receptor beta chains below all came from one sample that was sequenced in a study of beta chain features in type 1 diabetes. Broader study findings: Shortening that was moderate but significant affected the TCRB CDR3s of Type 1 diabetes patients in all four CD4+ subsets.

Antigens of these TCRs are unknown. The entirety of the isolated RNA underwent reverse transcription, so expressed TCRB transcripts were sequenced. Some clones are missing from TCRdb's copy, which holds only in-frame ones; the method was immunoSEQ multiplex PCR. The table lists just under 150,000 clones, approximately 13% of them singletons. Sequencing input: central memory CD4+ T cells from blood. These receptors all stem from a man in his late teens or twenties with type 1 diabetes.

This clone was detected a few times. This chain joins TRBV11-2 and TRBJ2-5; D gene unclear. Germline assignment: CDR1 SGHAT and CDR2 FQNNGV. This CDR3 has 16 residues. Trimming removed 1 base at V and 5 bases at J, with 17 bases between. CDR3 sequence reads: CASSLVSPGSGETQYF. In DNA, the CDR3 is TGTGCCAGCAGCTTAGTGAGTCCCGGGTCGGGTGAGACCCAGTACTTC. Complete variable domain (other parts from reference TRBV11-2 and TRBJ2-5): EAGVAQSPRYKIIEKRQSVAFWCNPISGHATLYWYQQILGQGPKLLIQFQNNGVVDDSQLPKDRFSAERLKGVDSTLKIQPAKLEDSAVYLCASSLVSPGSGETQYFGPGTRLLVL.

This clone was observed a handful of times. This chain links TRBV9 with TRBJ1-2; 8 nucleotides align to TRBD1. CDR3 size: 14 residues. Germline loops: CDR1 SGDLS, CDR2 YYNGEE. V dropped 4 bases and J dropped 2; count of bases not matched to a gene: 4. CDR3 DNA sequence: TGTGCCAGCAGCACCCGACAGGGGAACTATGGCTACACCTTC. It yields the protein CASSTRQGNYGYTF.

This clone has a handful of counts. V gene TRBV13 combines with J gene TRBJ1-5; D is ambiguous. Germline loops: CDR1 PRHDT, CDR2 FYEKMQ (reference sequence). This CDR3 is 12 amino acids long. V was shortened by 0 bases and J by 6 bases, with 3 bases between the two germline ends. The CDR3 here is CASSLGGQPQHF. In DNA, the CDR3 is TGTGCCAGCAGCTTAGGAGGTCAGCCCCAGCATTTT.

This clone was seen a few times. Sequence at one end of the junction differs from germline and may be a read error. This chain connects TRBV15 to TRBJ2-3; TRBD2 matches at 9 bases. The CDR3 runs to 13 residues. Per the germline V gene, CDR1 is LNHNV and CDR2 is YYDKDF (reference sequence). The CDR3 region is CATSRDPSSGGDF. CDR3 in DNA: TGTGCCACCAGCAGAGATCCGAGTAGCGGGGGAGATTTT.

The gene calls are TRBV5-8 and TRBJ1-6; D not certain. V shed 0 bases and J shed 10 bases, with 8 bases lying between them. Germline CDR1 SGHTS, CDR2 YDEGEE. The CDR3 has 13 amino acids. The CDR3 sequence: CASSLGVQSPLHF. The CDR3 DNA sequence: TGTGCCAGCAGCTTGGGGGTACAGTCACCCCTCCACTTT.

The chain employs TRBV6-1 and TRBJ2-4; 8 nucleotides line up with TRBD2. V shed 1 base and J 2 bases; nucleotides not matched to a gene: 1. This CDR3 comprises 15 residues. From germline, CDR1 is MNHNS and CDR2 SASEGT. This CDR3 reads CASSEVAGTKNIQYF. The CDR3 DNA reads as TGTGCCAGCAGTGAAGTAGCGGGGACCAAAAACATTCAGTACTTC.

The chain links TRBV30 to TRBJ2-2; tentatively, D is TRBD1 (6 bases). The CDR3 spans 13 residues. The germline V and J ends were trimmed by 5 bases and 7 bases, with 14 bases remaining between them. Looked up from germline, CDR1 is GTSNPN and CDR2 is SVGIG (reference sequence). CDR3 nucleotides: TGTGCCTGGGTACAGGGAAGAGTCGGGGAGCTGTTTTTT. Its translation is CAWVQGRVGELFF.

There are many counts of this clone. The rearrangement joins TRBV30 to TRBJ2-1; TRBD2 matches 14 bases. Germline CDR1 GTSNPN, CDR2 SVGIG (reference sequence). The V and J ends lost 4 bases and 9 bases, in that order; junction bases with no gene match: 11. This CDR3 is 16 amino acids long. CDR3 in amino acids: CAWTRFGTSGGREQFF. CDR3 DNA sequence: TGTGCCTGGACCCGCTTCGGGACTAGCGGGGGCCGTGAGCAGTTCTTC.

This clone occurred many times. The chain joins TRBV9 to TRBJ1-2; a weak D match, TRBD1 (6 bases). The CDR3 runs to 13 residues. Germline V gene data show CDR1 as SGDLS and CDR2 as YYNGEE. Trimming pared 5 bases from V and 2 bases from J, leaving 10 bases between. Here the CDR3 DNA reads TGTGCCAGCAGGGGAGGACAGAACTATGGCTACACCTTC. As protein: CASRGGQNYGYTF.

V gene TRBV30 combines with J gene TRBJ1-1, with a possible D match to TRBD1 (5 bases). This CDR3 has 17 amino acids. Germline values: CDR1 GTSNPN, CDR2 SVGIG (reference sequence). V lost 1 base, J lost 1 base, and 19 bases lay in between. CDR3 nucleotide sequence: TGTGCCTGGAGTGCTGAACAGGTGGGATACCCGAACACTGAAGCTTTCTTT. Amino acids: CAWSAEQVGYPNTEAFF.

This clone was detected a few times. This chain uses TRBV6-1 with TRBJ1-5; D gene uncertain. From germline, CDR1 is MNHNS and CDR2 SASEGT. The CDR3 is made up of 14 amino acids. The germline V and J ends were trimmed by 7 bases and 7 bases, with 17 bases remaining between them. The CDR3 sequence: CASILQWGGQPQHF. In DNA, the CDR3 is TGTGCCAGCATCCTCCAATGGGGTGGACAGCCCCAGCATTTT.

This clone showed up just a few times. The V gene is TRBV10-3, the J gene TRBJ1-1, with D perhaps matching TRBD1 (5 bases). The CDR3 covers 11 residues. Trimming stripped 6 bases from V and 7 bases from J, with 9 bases between. Per the germline V gene, CDR1 is ENHRY and CDR2 is SYGVKD. For the CDR3, the DNA is TGTGCCATCAGAATGACAGATGAAGCTTTCTTT. It codes for CAIRMTDEAFF.

This clone was counted a few times. The chain carries TRBV29-1 and TRBJ2-2, with TRBD2 identical over 11 bases. The CDR3 sequence is 15 residues long. Germline V lookup: CDR1 SQVTM, CDR2 ANQGSEA. Trimming cost V 4 bases and J 2 bases; bases outside gene matches: 3. The CDR3 DNA reads TGCAGCGTTGTTGGGACTAGCGGAAACACCGGGGAGCTGTTTTTT. Protein product: CSVVGTSGNTGELFF.